This TCR beta chain was obtained from a study of identical twins. Germline loops: CDR1 ENHRY, CDR2 SYGVKD. The CDR3 covers 14 residues. The trim removed 2 bases at V and 7 bases at J, leaving 3 bases unmatched. This clonotype came up many times. Template switching supplied a universal primer site; unique molecular identifiers were carried on the cDNA. TCRdb reprocessed the 5' RACE reads with MiXCR, giving one entry per CDR3 protein. Among roughly 250,000 distinct CDR3 sequences listed, 11% to 15% were seen once. This TCR was sampled from a woman between 18 and 29 years old in good health. The material sequenced was memory (CD45RO+) T cells sorted from blood. The V gene is TRBV10-3, the J gene TRBJ2-2; 8 bases map to TRBD2. The CDR3 sequence is CAISESGSDGELFF. For the CDR3, the DNA is TGTGCCATCAGTGAGAGCGGGAGTGACGGGGAGCTGTTTTTT.